Listed here are 13 T cell receptor beta chains from one sample, sequenced in a study of blood T cell repertoires in COVID-19. Assay: immunoSEQ multiplex PCR; the TCRdb copy retains only in-frame clones and omits some. The repertoire holds about 300,000 clones, about nine tenths seen once, with 10% in the top ten. The material sequenced was PBMCs or T cells enriched from blood (not recorded which). These receptors came from a woman between 18 and 29 years old who had recovered from COVID-19.

The chain uses TRBV6-1 and TRBJ2-2; 8 nucleotides agree with TRBD1. Trimming cost V 3 bases and J 3 bases; bases outside gene matches: 0. Per the germline V gene, CDR1 is MNHNS and CDR2 is SASEGT. The CDR3 is 14 amino acids. As DNA, the CDR3 is TGTGCCAGCAGTGAGACAGGGGACACCGGGGAGCTGTTTTTT. Protein sequence: CASSETGDTGELFF.

This clone showed up just a few times. This chain links TRBV5-1 with TRBJ1-1; 9 bases are a match to TRBD1. V was clipped by 5 bases and J by 1 base; unmatched bases: 6. The CDR3 has 15 residues. CDR1 SGHRS and CDR2 YFSETQ come from the germline V gene. The CDR3 nucleotides are TGCGCCAGCAGGCAGGGGACAGGGCCGAACACTGAAGCTTTCTTT. Encoded protein: CASRQGTGPNTEAFF.

The chain joins TRBV10-3 to TRBJ1-1, with D tentatively TRBD1 (5 bases). CDR1 and CDR2 (germline): ENHRY, SYGVKD. CDR3 size: 15 residues. Trimming left V 3 bases short and J 7 bases short, with 18 bases between. CDR3 protein: CAISDYGGTRDEAFF. In DNA form, the CDR3 reads TGTGCCATCAGTGATTATGGCGGGACGCGGGATGAAGCTTTCTTT.

The rearrangement links TRBV14 to TRBJ2-5; D perhaps matches TRBD2 (6 bases). V was trimmed by 1 base and J by 5 bases, leaving 11 bases between them. The CDR3 totals 14 residues. Germline V gives CDR1 SGHDN, CDR2 FVKESK. The CDR3 sequence is CASSQVGGGETQYF. In nucleotides, the CDR3 is TGTGCCAGCAGCCAAGTCGGTGGGGGGGAGACCCAGTACTTC.

The chain links TRBV5-1 to TRBJ2-7; 7 bases are shared with TRBD1. Trimming cost V 4 bases and J 7 bases; bases outside gene matches: 2. The CDR3 is made up of 11 amino acids. In germline, CDR1 is SGHRS, CDR2 YFSETQ. CDR3 DNA sequence: TGCGCCAGCAGCGTCAGGGGGGAGCAGTACTTC. Its translation is CASSVRGEQYF. Supplemented by reference TRBV5-1 and TRBJ2-7, the full variable domain reads KAGVTQTPRYLIKTRGQQVTLSCSPISGHRSVSWYQQTPGQGLQFLFEYFSETQRNKGNFPGRFSGRQFSNSRSEMNVSTLELGDSALYLCASSVRGEQYFGPGTRLTVT.

V and J are TRBV9 and TRBJ2-3, with 12 bases lining up with TRBD2. Germline-derived CDR1 and CDR2 are SGDLS and YYNGEE. With 0 bases clipped from V and 2 bases from J, the junction kept 4 bases outside the gene matches. The CDR3 is 17 residues long. The CDR3 region has the DNA TGTGCCAGCAGCGTAGCTAGCGGGAGGGCCCCCACAGATACGCAGTATTTT. This codes for CASSVASGRAPTDTQYF. The full variable domain, its missing parts supplied by reference TRBV9 and TRBJ2-3, is DSGVTQTPKHLITATGQRVTLRCSPRSGDLSVYWYQQSLDQGLQFLIQYYNGEERAKGNILERFSAQQFPDLHSELNLSSLELGDSALYFCASSVASGRAPTDTQYFGPGTRLTVL.

Worth noting for this clone: Other nucleotide sequences from this sample produce the same CDR3. The chain uses TRBV9 and TRBJ2-7, with 9 bases lining up with TRBD1. The germline V gene has CDR1 SGDLS and CDR2 YYNGEE. CDR3 length equals 14 residues. J lost 2 bases, V lost 2 bases, and 2 bases had no gene match. This CDR3 reads CASSVGQGAYEQYF. The CDR3 coding sequence is TGTGCCAGCAGCGTGGGACAGGGTGCCTACGAGCAGTACTTC.

This clone was seen a handful of times. This chain links TRBV10-3 with TRBJ1-2; D call uncertain. Trimming pared 7 bases from V and 8 bases from J, leaving 23 bases between. The CDR3 consists of 15 residues. CDR1 ENHRY and CDR2 SYGVKD come from the germline V gene. CDR3 loop: CAINTDNQPSGGYTF. CDR3 DNA sequence: TGTGCCATCAACACGGATAATCAGCCGTCGGGGGGCTACACCTTC.

This chain links TRBV28 with TRBJ2-2; D is possibly TRBD2 (5 bases). V lost 4 bases and J 5 bases, leaving 8 bases between the germline ends. Germline CDR1 reads MDHEN; CDR2 reads SYDVKM. The CDR3 length is 13 residues. The CDR3 coding sequence is TGTGCCAGCAGTTCCCCGGGGACCGGGGAGCTGTTTTTT. Protein: CASSSPGTGELFF.

As to this clone: Other DNA sequences within the sample encode an identical CDR3. The CDR3 DNA reads as TGTGCCAGCAGCCTGACAGGGGGCAGCTACAATGAGCAGTTCTTC. It translates to CASSLTGGSYNEQFF. The V call is TRBV7-3, the J call TRBJ2-1; 10 nucleotides align to TRBD1. This CDR3 region has 15 residues. With V trimmed by 5 bases and J by 3 bases, 4 bases remained unmatched. Germline V gives CDR1 SGHTA, CDR2 FQGTGA. Full variable domain (rest looked up from reference TRBV7-3 and TRBJ2-1): GAGVSQTPSNKVTEKGKYVELRCDPISGHTALYWYRQSLGQGPEFLIYFQGTGAADDSGLPNDRFFAVRPEGSVSTLKIQRTERGDSAVYLCASSLTGGSYNEQFFGPGTRLTVL.

The chain couples TRBV9 to TRBJ1-5; 9 positions match TRBD1. V lost 4 bases and J lost 6; bases outside the gene matches: 5. CDR1 and CDR2 from the germline V gene are SGDLS and YYNGEE. This CDR3 contains 14 residues. CDR3 sequence: CASSLGTGSQPQHF. DNA of the CDR3: TGTGCCAGCAGCCTAGGGACAGGGAGTCAGCCCCAGCATTTT.

The J gene is TRBJ1-2, the V gene TRBV6-5, with a possible D match to TRBD1 (5 bases). The CDR3 is 12 residues long. In germline, CDR1 is MNHEY, CDR2 SVGAGI. Deletions cut 11 bases from V and 4 bases from J, with 14 bases between. This CDR3 is CALGGAFYGYTF. The CDR3 region has the DNA TGTGCCTTGGGAGGGGCGTTCTATGGCTACACCTTC.

The chain is built from TRBV3-1 (or the pseudogene TRBV3-2) and TRBJ2-5; no clear D gene. V lost 0 bases and J lost 7, with 6 bases in between. The germline V gene encodes CDR1 LGHDT and CDR2 YNNKEL (reference sequence). The CDR3 contains 12 residues. CDR3 residues: CASSQERRTQYF. The CDR3, as DNA: TGTGCCAGCAGCCAAGAACGGAGGACCCAGTACTTC.